This T cell receptor beta chain was found in a study of T cell responses to AZD1222 COVID-19 vaccine. As for this clone: Its antigen remains unidentified.

General study results and limits: Researchers report vaccine-associated CD4 TCRs spanning spike, with dominance at 160-218 and 743-854. Donors in the cohort were predominantly white British and more often female, and clonal diversity was possibly underestimated. Spike-specific TCR breadth and depth were elevated following two AZD1222 doses.

Produced via immunoSEQ multiplex PCR; TCRdb's table is partial and in-frame only. This table holds fewer than 180,000 clones, roughly 94% found once. V was shortened by 0 bases and J by 10 bases, with 4 bases between the two germline ends. The CDR3 is made up of 12 amino acids. Germline assignment: CDR1 SGHTA and CDR2 FQGNSA. The chain couples TRBV7-2 to TRBJ1-6, with D hard to call. Sequenced material: peripheral blood, taken on day 0 of AZD1222 vaccination. The receptor was isolated from an adult in good health. The CDR3 reads CASSLAHSPLHF. The DNA for the CDR3 is TGTGCCAGCAGCTTAGCTCACTCACCCCTCCACTTT.